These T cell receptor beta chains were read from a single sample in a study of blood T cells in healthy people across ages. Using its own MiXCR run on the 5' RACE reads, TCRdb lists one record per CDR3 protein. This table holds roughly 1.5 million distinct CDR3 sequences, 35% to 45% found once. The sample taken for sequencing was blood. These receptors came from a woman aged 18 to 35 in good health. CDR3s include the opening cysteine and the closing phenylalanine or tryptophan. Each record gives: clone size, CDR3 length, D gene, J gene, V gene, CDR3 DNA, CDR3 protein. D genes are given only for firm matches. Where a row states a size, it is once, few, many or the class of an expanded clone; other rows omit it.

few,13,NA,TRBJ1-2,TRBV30,TGTGCCTGGAGTGTAACGGGCAGCTATGGCTACACCTTC,CAWSVTGSYGYTF
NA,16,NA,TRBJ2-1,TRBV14,TGTGCCAGCAGCCAAGGTACGGGGGTATCCTACAATGAGCAGTTCTTC,CASSQGTGVSYNEQFF
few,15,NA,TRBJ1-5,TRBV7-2,TGTGCCAGCAGCCCCTCGCTGCTCAGCAATCAGCCCCAGCATTTT,CASSPSLLSNQPQHF
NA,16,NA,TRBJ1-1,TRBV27,TGTGCCAGCAGTTTATTGGGGCAAGGGCCTAACACTGAAGCTTTCTTT,CASSLLGQGPNTEAFF
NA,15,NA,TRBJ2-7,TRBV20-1,TGCAGTGCTACCCACATGGCCCTCACAGTCTACGAGCAGTACTTC,CSATHMALTVYEQYF
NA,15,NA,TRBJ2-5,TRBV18,TGTGCCAGCTCACCCGAGCGGGACACCCAAGAGACCCAGTACTTC,CASSPERDTQETQYF
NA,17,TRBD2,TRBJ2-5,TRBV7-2,TGTGCCAGCAGCTTAGCAGAGGGGATTAGCGGGACGGAGACCCAGTACTTC,CASSLAEGISGTETQYF
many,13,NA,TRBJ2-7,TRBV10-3,TGTGCCATCAGTGAGCAGGGCGAGGACGAGCAGTACTTC,CAISEQGEDEQYF
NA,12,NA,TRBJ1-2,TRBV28,TGTGCCAGCAGCCCCCCGCGGAGTGGCTACACCTTC,CASSPPRSGYTF
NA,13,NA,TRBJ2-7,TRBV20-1,TGCAGTGCTAGAGCTTCAGGACTGTACGAGCAGTACTTC,CSARASGLYEQYF
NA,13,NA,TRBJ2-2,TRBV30,TGTGCCTGGACCGGAGGGCCTGGCGGGGAGCTGTTTTTT,CAWTGGPGGELFF
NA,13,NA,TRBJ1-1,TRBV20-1,TGCAGTGCCCCCCGGGCCCGGAACACTGAAGCTTTCTTT,CSAPRARNTEAFF
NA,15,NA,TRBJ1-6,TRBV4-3,TGCGCCAGCAGCCAAGATTACAGAACTAATTCACCCCTCCACTTT,CASSQDYRTNSPLHF
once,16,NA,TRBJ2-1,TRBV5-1,TGCGCCAGCAGCCTTGTACGAGGGGTAGGGTACAATGAGCAGTTCTTC,CASSLVRGVGYNEQFF
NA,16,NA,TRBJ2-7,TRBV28,TGTGCCAGCAGTTTATGGTCCACAGGGAGGGTTTACGAGCAGTACTTC,CASSLWSTGRVYEQYF
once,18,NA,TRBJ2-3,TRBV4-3,TGCGCCAGCAGCCAAGATTTTGTGGGACAGCCTGGGAGGGATACGCAGTATTTT,CASSQDFVGQPGRDTQYF
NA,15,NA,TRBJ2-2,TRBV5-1,TGCGCCAGCAGCTTGACCAGTGAGGTCACCGGGGAGCTGTTTTTT,CASSLTSEVTGELFF
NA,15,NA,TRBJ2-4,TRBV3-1,TGTGCCAGCAGCCTCTTGCACGCCGTGGCGGAGGAGCAGTACTTC,CASSLLHAVAEEQYF
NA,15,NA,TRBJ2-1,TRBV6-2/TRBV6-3,TGTGCCAGCGAGAAACCCGCTAGCGACTACAATGAGCAGTTCTTC,CASEKPASDYNEQFF
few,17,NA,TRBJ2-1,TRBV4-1,TGCGCCAGCAGCCAAGATCGGTCCTTCTCCGACGGGAATGAGCAGTTCTTC,CASSQDRSFSDGNEQFF
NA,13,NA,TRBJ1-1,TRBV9,TGTGCCAGCAGCGCCCAAGGGTGGGGAGAAGCTTTCTTT,CASSAQGWGEAFF
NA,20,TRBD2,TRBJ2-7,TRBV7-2,TGTGCCAGCAGCACCCGGACGAAGGCTAGCGGGAGAGCCTCCTACAATGAGCAGTACTTC,CASSTRTKASGRASYNEQYF
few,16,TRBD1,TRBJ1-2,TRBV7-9,TGTGCCAGCAGTACCGGGACAGGGCTTGTCGACTATGGCTACACCTTC,CASSTGTGLVDYGYTF
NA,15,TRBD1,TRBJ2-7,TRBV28,TGTGCCAGCAGTCGAGGGACAGTTCTCCACTACGGGCAGTACTTC,CASSRGTVLHYGQYF
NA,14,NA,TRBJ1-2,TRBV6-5,TGTGCCAGCAGTTCGATAACAGGGTACTATGGCTACACCTTC,CASSSITGYYGYTF
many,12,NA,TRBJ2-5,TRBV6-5,TGTGCCAGCATTTCTGACGGAGAGACCCAGTACTTC,CASISDGETQYF
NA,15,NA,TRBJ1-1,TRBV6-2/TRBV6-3,TGTGCCAGCAGTCAAGGACCACCCGAGAACACTGAAGCTTTCTTT,CASSQGPPENTEAFF
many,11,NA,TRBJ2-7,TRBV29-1,TGCAGCGCTACCTTTACCTACGAGCAGTACTTC,CSATFTYEQYF
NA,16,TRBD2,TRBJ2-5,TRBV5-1,TGCGCCAGCAGCCTGGAACCGGGGGGGCCTAGTGAGACCCAGTACTTC,CASSLEPGGPSETQYF
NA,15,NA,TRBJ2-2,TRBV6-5,TGTGCCAGCAGTTATCGGACAGCGAACACCGGGGAGCTGTTTTTT,CASSYRTANTGELFF
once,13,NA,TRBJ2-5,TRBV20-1,TGCAGTGCGCCTGACCGAAACCAAGAGACCCAGTACTTC,CSAPDRNQETQYF
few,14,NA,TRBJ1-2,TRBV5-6,TGTGCCAGCAGCTTGGGGGCAGGGATAACTGGCTACACCTTC,CASSLGAGITGYTF
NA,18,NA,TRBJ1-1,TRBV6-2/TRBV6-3,TGTGCCAGCAGGTTTCGACACGGGAGGCCCTTACCGAACACTGACGCTTTCTTT,CASRFRHGRPLPNTDAFF
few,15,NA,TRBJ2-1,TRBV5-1,TGCGCCAGCAGCTTTGGGCAGGGGAACTACAATGAGCAGTTCTTC,CASSFGQGNYNEQFF
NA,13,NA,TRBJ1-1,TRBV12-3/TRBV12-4,TGTGCCAGCATAAGGGAGGGGGTCACTGAAGCTTTCTTT,CASIREGVTEAFF
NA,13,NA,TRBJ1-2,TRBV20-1,TGCAGTGCTAGCTATGGACAGAACTATGGCTACACCTTC,CSASYGQNYGYTF
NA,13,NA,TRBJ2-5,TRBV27,TGTGCCAGCAGTCCCCACCTGAGAGAGACCCAGTACTTC,CASSPHLRETQYF
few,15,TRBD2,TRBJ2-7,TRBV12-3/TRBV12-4,TGTGCCAGCAGGGGCGGTTTTAGCGGGAGCTACGAGCAGTACTTC,CASRGGFSGSYEQYF
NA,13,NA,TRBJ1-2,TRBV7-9,TGTGCCAGCAGCATACGGGGGGACAATGGCTACACCTTC,CASSIRGDNGYTF
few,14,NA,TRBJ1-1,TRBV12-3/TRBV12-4,TGTGCCAGCAGTCGAGGGGGTAGGGACGCTGAAGCTTTCTTT,CASSRGGRDAEAFF
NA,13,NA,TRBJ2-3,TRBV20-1,TGCAGTGCCACTTTTTCGGGCACAGATACGCAGTATTTT,CSATFSGTDTQYF
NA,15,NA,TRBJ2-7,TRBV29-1,TGCAGCGGAAGTCACAGGGCAGGCTCCTACAATGAGCAGTACTTC,CSGSHRAGSYNEQYF
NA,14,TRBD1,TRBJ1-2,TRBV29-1,TGCAGCGTTGATACCTACAGGGCGACAGGGGGCTACACCTTC,CSVDTYRATGGYTF
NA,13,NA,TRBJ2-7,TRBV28,TGTGCCAGCTGCTATATCCCCCACTACGAGCAGTACTTC,CASCYIPHYEQYF
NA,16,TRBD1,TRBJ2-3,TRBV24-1,TGTGCCACCAGTACAAGGACAGGGGAGGCGACAGATACGCAGTATTTT,CATSTRTGEATDTQYF
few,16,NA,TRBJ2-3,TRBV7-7,TGTGCTAGCAGCTTAGATGTAGCCACGGGCACAGATACGCAGTATTTT,CASSLDVATGTDTQYF
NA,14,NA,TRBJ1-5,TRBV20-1,TGCAGTGCTATTCGGACCCTTAGCAATCAGCCCCAGCATTTT,CSAIRTLSNQPQHF
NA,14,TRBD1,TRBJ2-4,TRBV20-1,TGCAGTGCTAGAGGGGACAGGGGGCAGAACATTCAGTACTTC,CSARGDRGQNIQYF
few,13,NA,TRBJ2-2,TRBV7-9,TGTGCCAGCAGCCGGAAACTACTAGGGGAGCTGTTTTTT,CASSRKLLGELFF
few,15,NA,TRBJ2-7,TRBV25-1,TGTGCCAGCAGTGATGGCAAGCGTGAGAACTACGAGCAGTACTTC,CASSDGKRENYEQYF
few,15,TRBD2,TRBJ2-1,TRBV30,TGTGCCTGGAGTGGGGGGAGCGGGAGGGTAAATGAGCAGTTCTTC,CAWSGGSGRVNEQFF
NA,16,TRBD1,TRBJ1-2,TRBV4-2,TGTGCCGGCAGCCAAGAAACGGCTTTACAGGGGGATGGCTACACCTTC,CAGSQETALQGDGYTF
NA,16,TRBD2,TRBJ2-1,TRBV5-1,TGCGCCAGCAGCTTTGGACTAGCGGAATACTACAATGAGCAGTTCTTC,CASSFGLAEYYNEQFF